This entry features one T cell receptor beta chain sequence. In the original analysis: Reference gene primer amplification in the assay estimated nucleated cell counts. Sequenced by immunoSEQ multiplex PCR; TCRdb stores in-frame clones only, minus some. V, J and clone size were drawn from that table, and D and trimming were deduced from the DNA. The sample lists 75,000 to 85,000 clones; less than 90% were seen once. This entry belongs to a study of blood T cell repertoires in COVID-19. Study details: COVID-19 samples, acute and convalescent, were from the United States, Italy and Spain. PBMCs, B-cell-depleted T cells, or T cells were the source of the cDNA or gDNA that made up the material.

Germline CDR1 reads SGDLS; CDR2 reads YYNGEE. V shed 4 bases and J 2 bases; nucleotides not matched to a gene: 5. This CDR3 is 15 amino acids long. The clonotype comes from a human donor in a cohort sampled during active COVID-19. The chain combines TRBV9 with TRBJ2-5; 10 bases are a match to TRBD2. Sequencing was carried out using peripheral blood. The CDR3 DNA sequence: TGTGCCAGCAGCCCCCCTAGCGGGGGACAAGAGACCCAGTACTTC. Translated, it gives CASSPPSGGQETQYF.